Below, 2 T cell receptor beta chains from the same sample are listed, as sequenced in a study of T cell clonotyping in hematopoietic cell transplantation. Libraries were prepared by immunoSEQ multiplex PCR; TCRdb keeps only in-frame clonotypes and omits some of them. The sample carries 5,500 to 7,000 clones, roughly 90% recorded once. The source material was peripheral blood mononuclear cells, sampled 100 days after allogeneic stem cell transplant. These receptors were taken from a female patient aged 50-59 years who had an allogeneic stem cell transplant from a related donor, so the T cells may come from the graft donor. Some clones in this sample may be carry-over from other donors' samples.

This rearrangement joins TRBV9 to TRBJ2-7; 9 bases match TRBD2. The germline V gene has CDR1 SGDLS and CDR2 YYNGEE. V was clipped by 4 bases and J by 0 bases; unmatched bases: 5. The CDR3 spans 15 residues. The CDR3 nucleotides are TGTGCCAGCAGCTCCGGCGGGAGGGCCTCCTACGAGCAGTACTTC. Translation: CASSSGGRASYEQYF.

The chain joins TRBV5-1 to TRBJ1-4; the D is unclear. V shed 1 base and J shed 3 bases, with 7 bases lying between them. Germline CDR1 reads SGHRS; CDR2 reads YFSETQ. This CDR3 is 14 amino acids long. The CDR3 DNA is TGCGCCAGCAGCTTGCGAGACTCTAATGAAAAACTGTTTTTT. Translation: CASSLRDSNEKLFF. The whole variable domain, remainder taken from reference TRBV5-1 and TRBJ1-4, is KAGVTQTPRYLIKTRGQQVTLSCSPISGHRSVSWYQQTPGQGLQFLFEYFSETQRNKGNFPGRFSGRQFSNSRSEMNVSTLELGDSALYLCASSLRDSNEKLFFGSGTQLSVL.